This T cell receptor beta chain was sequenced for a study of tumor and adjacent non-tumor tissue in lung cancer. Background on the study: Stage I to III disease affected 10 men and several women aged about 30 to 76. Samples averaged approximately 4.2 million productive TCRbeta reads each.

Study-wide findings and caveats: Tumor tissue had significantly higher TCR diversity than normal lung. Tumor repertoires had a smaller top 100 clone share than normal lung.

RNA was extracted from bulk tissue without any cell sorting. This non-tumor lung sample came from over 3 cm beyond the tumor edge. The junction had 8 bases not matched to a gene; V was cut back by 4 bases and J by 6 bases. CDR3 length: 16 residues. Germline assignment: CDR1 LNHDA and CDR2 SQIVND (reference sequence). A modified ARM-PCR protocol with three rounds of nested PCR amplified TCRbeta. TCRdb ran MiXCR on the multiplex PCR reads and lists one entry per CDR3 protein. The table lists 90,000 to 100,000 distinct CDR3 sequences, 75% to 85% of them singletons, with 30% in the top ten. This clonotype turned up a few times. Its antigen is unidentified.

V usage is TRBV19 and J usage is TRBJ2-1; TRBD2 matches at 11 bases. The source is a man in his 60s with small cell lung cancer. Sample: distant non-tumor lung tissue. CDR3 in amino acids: CASSTRGLAAANEQFF. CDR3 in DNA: TGTGCCAGTAGTACCCGGGGACTAGCGGCCGCCAATGAGCAGTTCTTC.